This is a list of T cell receptor beta chains from one sample in a study of shared clonotypes between healthy human individuals. Some clones are missing from TCRdb's copy, which holds only in-frame ones; the method was immunoSEQ multiplex PCR. The sample lists 2 million to 2.5 million clones; about nine tenths were seen once. Sequenced input: naive CD4+ T cells from PBMCs. These receptors all stem from a young man in good health. Some clones in this sample may be carry-over from other donors' samples. Each CDR3 is given with its conserved first and last residue. D genes are given only for firm matches. Size values are once, few and many counts, or a class for expanded clones, and some rows have none.

>TRBV5-1|.|.|TRBJ2-7
CASSPSGLRNEQYF
TGCGCCAGCAGCCCCTCAGGGCTGAGAAACGAGCAGTACTTC
>TRBV29-1|.|TRBD1|TRBJ1-1
CSSMTGGTEAFF
TGCAGTTCCATGACAGGGGGCACTGAAGCTTTCTTT
>TRBV28|.|.|TRBJ1-5
CASSLRTVQPQHF
TGTGCCAGCAGTTTACGGACAGTTCAGCCCCAGCATTTT
>TRBV28|.|.|TRBJ1-2
CASSLDSSYGYTF
TGTGCCAGCAGTTTAGACAGCTCCTATGGCTACACCTTC
>TRBV5-6|.|.|TRBJ1-1
CASSLAGQLFAFF
TGTGCCAGCAGCTTGGCCGGGCAACTGTTTGCTTTCTTT
>TRBV7-9|.|.|TRBJ1-3
CASSSGSELINTIYF
TGTGCCAGCAGCTCGGGGAGTGAGTTGATAAACACCATATATTTT
>TRBV7-9|.|.|TRBJ2-7
CASSLAFEGVVF
TGTGCCAGCAGCTTAGCGTTCGAGGGGGTCGTTTTC
>TRBV5-1|.|TRBD1|TRBJ2-7
CASSLGGTGYYEQYF
TGCGCCAGCAGCTTGGGAGGGACAGGGTACTACGAGCAGTACTTC
>TRBV6-1|once|TRBD2|TRBJ2-3
CASSLAGGLADTQYF
TGTGCCAGCAGTCTAGCGGGAGGGCTGGCAGATACGCAGTATTTT
>TRBV4-2|once|.|TRBJ2-7
CASSQGDGKGYEQYF
TGTGCCAGCAGCCAAGGGGACGGGAAAGGCTACGAGCAGTACTTC
>TRBV28|.|.|TRBJ1-1
CASSFFSNRQAAAFF
TGTGCCAGCAGTTTTTTTTCGAATAGGCAGGCGGCGGCTTTCTTT
>TRBV14|once|.|TRBJ2-1
CASSQSLGRAWGEQFF
TGTGCCAGCAGCCAAAGTCTCGGCAGGGCATGGGGTGAGCAGTTCTTC
>TRBV11-3|.|TRBD2|TRBJ2-1
CASSSGLAGYNEQFF
TGTGCCAGCAGCTCGGGACTAGCGGGCTACAATGAGCAGTTCTTC
>TRBV5-4|.|.|TRBJ2-1
CASSSHPSSYNEQFF
TGTGCCAGCAGCTCGCACCCCTCCTCCTACAATGAGCAGTTCTTC
>TRBV2|few|.|TRBJ1-2
CASREDSDYGYTF
TGTGCCAGCAGAGAGGACAGCGATTATGGCTACACCTTC
>TRBV5-1|.|.|TRBJ2-7
CASSPTTTGGVYYEQYF
TGCGCCAGCAGCCCGACTACCACAGGGGGGGTTTATTACGAGCAGTACTTC
>TRBV28|.|TRBD1|TRBJ2-5
CASRTGTAPQETQYF
TGTGCCAGCCGAACCGGGACAGCGCCTCAAGAGACCCAGTACTTC
>TRBV15|once|TRBD1|TRBJ2-7
CATSSPGTGPGEQYF
TGTGCCACCAGCAGTCCCGGGACAGGGCCTGGGGAGCAGTACTTC
>TRBV5-4|.|.|TRBJ2-5
CASSGWGTQIVKETQYF
TGTGCCAGCAGCGGGTGGGGGACACAGATAGTAAAAGAGACCCAGTACTTC
>TRBV7-2|.|TRBD2|TRBJ2-2
CASSSGRGSRQGGELFF
TGTGCCAGCAGCTCAGGCCGCGGGAGTCGCCAAGGCGGGGAGCTGTTTTTT
>TRBV20-1|.|.|TRBJ2-7
CSAFGGYEQYF
TGCAGTGCTTTCGGTGGGTACGAGCAGTACTTC
>TRBV11-2|.|.|TRBJ2-2
CASSLEGTTTGELFF
TGTGCCAGCAGCTTAGAAGGGACCACCACCGGGGAGCTGTTTTTT
>TRBV5-4|.|TRBD1|TRBJ1-2
CASSPRPGTGGAGGYTF
TGTGCCAGCAGCCCCCGTCCGGGGACAGGGGGCGCCGGGGGCTACACCTTC
>TRBV28|.|TRBD1|TRBJ1-4
CASSSPTGAINEKLFF
TGTGCCAGCAGTTCACCTACAGGGGCGATTAATGAAAAACTGTTTTTT
>TRBV9|.|TRBD1|TRBJ1-3
CASSVRGQGAGNTIYF
TGTGCCAGCAGCGTACGTGGACAGGGGGCTGGAAACACCATATATTTT